Here is one T cell receptor (beta chain) with its context. The entry originates in a study of blood T cell repertoires in COVID-19. About the research overall: The samples span acute and convalescent COVID-19 from the United States, Italy and Spain. PBMCs, B-cell-depleted T cells, or T cells provided the cDNA or gDNA that made up the material.

This CDR3 has 14 residues. Germline values: CDR1 SGDLS, CDR2 YYNGEE. Germline trimming cut 4 bases from V and 3 bases from J; bases unmatched to any gene: 7. Authors' data handling: Estimates of nucleated cell counts were drawn from the amplification of reference gene primers. Generated by immunoSEQ multiplex PCR, the TCRdb table keeps only in-frame clones and is missing some. V and J calls and clone size follow that table, whereas D and trimming were derived from the DNA. The sample holds tens of thousands of clones, more than 90% seen once. This TCR derives from a woman aged 80 or over with active or convalescent COVID-19. The J gene is TRBJ2-7, the V gene TRBV9, with 7 positions matching TRBD2. Material for sequencing was peripheral blood. CDR3 loop: CASSPFPGGYEQYF. The CDR3 DNA sequence: TGTGCCAGCAGCCCCTTCCCGGGGGGCTACGAGCAGTACTTC.